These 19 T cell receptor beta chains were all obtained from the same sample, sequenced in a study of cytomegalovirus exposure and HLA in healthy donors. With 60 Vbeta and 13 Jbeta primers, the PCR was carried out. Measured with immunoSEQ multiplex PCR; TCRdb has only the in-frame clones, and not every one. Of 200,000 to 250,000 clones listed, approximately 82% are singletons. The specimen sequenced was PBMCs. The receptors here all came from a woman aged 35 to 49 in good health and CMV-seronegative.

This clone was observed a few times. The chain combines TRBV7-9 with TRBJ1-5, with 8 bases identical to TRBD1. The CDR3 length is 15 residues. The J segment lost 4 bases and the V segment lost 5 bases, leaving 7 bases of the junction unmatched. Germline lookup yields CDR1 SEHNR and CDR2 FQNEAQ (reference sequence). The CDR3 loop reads CASSRFTGGNQPQHF. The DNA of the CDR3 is TGTGCCAGCAGCCGATTCACAGGGGGAAATCAGCCCCAGCATTTT.

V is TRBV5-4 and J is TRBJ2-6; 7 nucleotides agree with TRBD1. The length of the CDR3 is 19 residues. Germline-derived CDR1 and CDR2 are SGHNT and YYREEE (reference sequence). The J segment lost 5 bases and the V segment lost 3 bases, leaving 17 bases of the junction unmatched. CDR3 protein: CASSSTRTGSPAWANVLTF. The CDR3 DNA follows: TGTGCCAGCAGCTCGACAAGGACAGGTTCCCCCGCCTGGGCCAACGTCCTGACTTTC.

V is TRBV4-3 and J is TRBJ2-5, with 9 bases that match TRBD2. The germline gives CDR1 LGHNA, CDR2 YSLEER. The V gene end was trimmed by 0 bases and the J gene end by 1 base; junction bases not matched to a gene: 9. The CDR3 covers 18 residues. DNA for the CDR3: TGCGCCAGCAGCCAAGAACCCCCGCGGGGGGGAATCCAAGAGACCCAGTACTTC. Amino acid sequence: CASSQEPPRGGIQETQYF.

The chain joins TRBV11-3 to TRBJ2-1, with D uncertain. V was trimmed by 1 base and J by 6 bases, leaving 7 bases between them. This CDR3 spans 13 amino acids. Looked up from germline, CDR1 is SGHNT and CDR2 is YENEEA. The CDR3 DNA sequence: TGTGCCAGCAGCTTAGCCCGAGGCAATGAGCAGTTCTTC. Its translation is CASSLARGNEQFF.

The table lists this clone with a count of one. This CDR3 is CASSTSGGTYEQYF. In DNA form, the CDR3 reads TGTGCCAGCAGTACTAGCGGGGGAACCTACGAGCAGTACTTC. The genes are TRBV6-6 and TRBJ2-7; 11 positions match TRBD2. This CDR3 spans 14 amino acids. Germline assignment: CDR1 MNHNY and CDR2 SVGAGI (reference sequence). J gave up 2 bases and V 5 bases, and 2 bases lay outside the gene matches.

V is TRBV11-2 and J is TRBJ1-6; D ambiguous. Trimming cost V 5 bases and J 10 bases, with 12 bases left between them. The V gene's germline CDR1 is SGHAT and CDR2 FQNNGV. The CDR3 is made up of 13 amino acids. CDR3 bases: TGTGCCAGCAGCCCCCAGGTTGGATCACCCCTCCACTTT. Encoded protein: CASSPQVGSPLHF.

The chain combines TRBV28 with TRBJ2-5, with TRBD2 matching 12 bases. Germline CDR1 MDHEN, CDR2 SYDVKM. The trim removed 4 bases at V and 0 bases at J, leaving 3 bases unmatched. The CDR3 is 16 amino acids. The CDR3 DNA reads TGTGCCAGCAGTTCTAGCGGGGGGGCGTACCAAGAGACCCAGTACTTC. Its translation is CASSSSGGAYQETQYF.

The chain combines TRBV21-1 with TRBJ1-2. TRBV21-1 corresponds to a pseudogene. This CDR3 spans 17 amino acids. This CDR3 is CASSKWGRGRAQAGYPF. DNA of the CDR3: TGTGCCAGCAGCAAATGGGGGCGGGGGAGGGCACAGGCGGGCTACCCCTTC.

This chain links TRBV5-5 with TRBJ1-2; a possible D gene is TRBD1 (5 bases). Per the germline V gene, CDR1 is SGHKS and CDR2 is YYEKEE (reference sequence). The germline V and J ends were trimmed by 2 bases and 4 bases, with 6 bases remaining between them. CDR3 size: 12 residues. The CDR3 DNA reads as TGTGCCAGCAGCTTCCAGGGCTATGGCTACACCTTC. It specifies CASSFQGYGYTF.

The CDR3 loop is CASSPTQVLFGSGETQYF. In nucleotides, the CDR3 is TGTGCCAGCAGCCCAACCCAAGTATTATTCGGCTCGGGAGAGACCCAGTACTTC. The rearrangement joins TRBV11-3 to TRBJ2-5, with unresolved D. The CDR3 spans 18 residues. Germline V gene lookup returns CDR1 SGHNT and CDR2 YENEEA. Trimming took 5 bases from V and 4 from J, leaving 26 bases between them. The full variable domain, with the rest looked up from reference TRBV11-3 and TRBJ2-5, is EAGVVQSPRYKIIEKKQPVAFWCNPISGHNTLYWYLQNLGQGPELLIRYENEEAVDDSQLPKDRFSAERLKGVDSTLKIQPAELGDSAVYLCASSPTQVLFGSGETQYFGPGTRLLVL.

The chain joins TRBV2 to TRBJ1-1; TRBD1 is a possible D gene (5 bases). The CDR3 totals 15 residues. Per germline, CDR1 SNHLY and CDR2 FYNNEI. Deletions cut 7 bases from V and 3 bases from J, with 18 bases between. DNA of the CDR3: TGTGCCAGCACCCCCTCCGTGGGGCGGTACACTGAAGCTTTCTTT. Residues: CASTPSVGRYTEAFF. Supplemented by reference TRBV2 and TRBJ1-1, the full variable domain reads EPEVTQTPSHQVTQMGQEVILRCVPISNHLYFYWYRQILGQKVEFLVSFYNNEISEKSEIFDDQFSVERPDGSNFTLKIRSTKLEDSAMYFCASTPSVGRYTEAFFGQGTRLTVV.

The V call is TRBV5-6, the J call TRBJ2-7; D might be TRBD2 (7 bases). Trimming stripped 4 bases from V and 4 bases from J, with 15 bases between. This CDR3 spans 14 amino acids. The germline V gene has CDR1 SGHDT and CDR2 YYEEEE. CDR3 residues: CASSPGAGAYEQYF. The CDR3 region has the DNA TGTGCCAGCAGCCCAGGGGCGGGGGCTTACGAGCAGTACTTC.

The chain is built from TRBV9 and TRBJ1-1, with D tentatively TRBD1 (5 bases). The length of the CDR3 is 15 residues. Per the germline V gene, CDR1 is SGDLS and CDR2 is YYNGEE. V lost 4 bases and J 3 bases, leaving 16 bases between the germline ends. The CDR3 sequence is CASSPRKGLDTEAFF. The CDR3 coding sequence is TGTGCCAGCAGCCCGAGGAAGGGGTTGGACACTGAAGCTTTCTTT. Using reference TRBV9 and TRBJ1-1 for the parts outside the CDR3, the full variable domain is DSGVTQTPKHLITATGQRVTLRCSPRSGDLSVYWYQQSLDQGLQFLIQYYNGEERAKGNILERFSAQQFPDLHSELNLSSLELGDSALYFCASSPRKGLDTEAFFGQGTRLTVV.

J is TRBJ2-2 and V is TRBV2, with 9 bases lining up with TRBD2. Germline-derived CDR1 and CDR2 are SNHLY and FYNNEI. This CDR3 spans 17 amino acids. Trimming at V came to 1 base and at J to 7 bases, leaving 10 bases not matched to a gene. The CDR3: CASSEEGLAYLSGELFF. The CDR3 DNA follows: TGTGCCAGCAGTGAAGAGGGACTAGCCTACTTAAGCGGGGAGCTGTTTTTT.

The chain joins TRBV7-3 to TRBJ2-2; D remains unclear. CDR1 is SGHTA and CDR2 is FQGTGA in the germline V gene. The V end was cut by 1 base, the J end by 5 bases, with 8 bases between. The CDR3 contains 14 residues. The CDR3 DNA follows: TGTGCCAGCAGCTTAAGTCTGAGGACCGGGGAGCTGTTTTTT. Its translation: CASSLSLRTGELFF.

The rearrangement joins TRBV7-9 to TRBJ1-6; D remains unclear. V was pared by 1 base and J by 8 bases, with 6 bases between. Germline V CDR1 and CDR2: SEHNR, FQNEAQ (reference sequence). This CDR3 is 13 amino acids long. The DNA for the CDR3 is TGTGCCAGCAGCTTAGACGGGGATTCACCCCTCCACTTT. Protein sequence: CASSLDGDSPLHF.

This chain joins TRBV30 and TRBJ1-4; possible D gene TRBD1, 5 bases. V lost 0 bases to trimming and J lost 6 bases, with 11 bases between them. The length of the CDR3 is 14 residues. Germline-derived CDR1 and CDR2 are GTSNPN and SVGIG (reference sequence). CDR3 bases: TGTGCCTGGAGTGTCCCTCCGGGGGATGAAAAACTGTTTTTT. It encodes CAWSVPPGDEKLFF.

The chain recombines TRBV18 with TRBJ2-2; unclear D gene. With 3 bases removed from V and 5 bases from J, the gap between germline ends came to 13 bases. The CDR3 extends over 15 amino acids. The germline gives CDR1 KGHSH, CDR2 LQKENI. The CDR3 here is CASSPRQAQTGELFF. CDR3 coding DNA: TGTGCCAGCTCACCTCGTCAGGCTCAAACCGGGGAGCTGTTTTTT.

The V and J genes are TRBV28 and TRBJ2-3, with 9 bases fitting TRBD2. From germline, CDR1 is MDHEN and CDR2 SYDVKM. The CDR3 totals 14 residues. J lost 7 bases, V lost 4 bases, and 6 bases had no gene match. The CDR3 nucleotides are TGTGCCAGCAGTTCGATAGGGACTAGCAATACGCAGTATTTT. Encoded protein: CASSSIGTSNTQYF.